This T cell receptor (beta chain) was sequenced in a study of regulatory T cells in long-lasting Graves disease. Study-wide results and limits: Persistent Graves' patients had lower TCR diversity than newly diagnosed ones.

The J segment lost 4 bases and the V segment lost 4 bases, leaving 8 bases of the junction unmatched. The CDR3 loop spans 15 amino acids. From germline, CDR1 is SQVTM and CDR2 ANQGSEA. Regarding this clonotype: Its antigen remains unknown.

Building the TCR beta libraries relied on iRepertoire HTBI primers, and CDR3 regions underwent Arm-PCR. As processed by the authors: Samples jointly harbored fewer than 70 TRBV and about 14 TRBJ segments. TCRdb called the multiplex PCR reads again in MiXCR, with one record for every CDR3 protein. In this record, the V and J calls reflect TCRdb's handling and not the investigators' own analysis. The data hold roughly 700,000 distinct CDR3 sequences, with 25% to 30% observed a single time. Indicated time point: persistent/refractory GD, antithyroid drugs over 5 years with positive TRAb. RNA isolated from PBMCs was used to make the TCR library.

This receptor was taken from a female donor with Graves disease. The V call is TRBV29-1, the J call TRBJ2-1, with TRBD2 matching over 9 bases. Here the sequenced sample was peripheral blood mononuclear cells (PBMCs), taken when the disease was refractory, from a patient treated with antithyroid drugs. The CDR3 reads CSVGPLAGIYNEQFF. The CDR3 nucleotides read TGCAGCGTTGGACCCCTAGCGGGAATTTACAATGAGCAGTTCTTC.